Listed here is a single T cell receptor (beta chain). The data were obtained in a study of cytomegalovirus exposure and HLA in healthy donors. Use of 60 Vbeta and 13 Jbeta primers characterized the PCR. Sequencing was performed with immunoSEQ multiplex PCR; in TCRdb, only in-frame clones are kept and a portion is missing. Altogether over 150,000 clones are present, approximately 71% being singletons, with the ten largest covering approximately 5.4%. Per the germline V gene, CDR1 is MNHEY and CDR2 is SMNVEV (reference sequence). There are 14 residues in the CDR3. Trimming shortened V by 6 bases and J by 5 bases, and 16 bases separated the two germline ends.

This sequence originates from a woman aged 18-35 years in good health and CMV-seropositive. Sequenced: PBMCs. This chain links TRBV27 with TRBJ1-2; D is possibly TRBD1 (5 bases). As DNA, the CDR3 is TGTGCCAGCAGCCCAGCGGGACTCCATTATGGCTACACCTTC. This gives the protein CASSPAGLHYGYTF.